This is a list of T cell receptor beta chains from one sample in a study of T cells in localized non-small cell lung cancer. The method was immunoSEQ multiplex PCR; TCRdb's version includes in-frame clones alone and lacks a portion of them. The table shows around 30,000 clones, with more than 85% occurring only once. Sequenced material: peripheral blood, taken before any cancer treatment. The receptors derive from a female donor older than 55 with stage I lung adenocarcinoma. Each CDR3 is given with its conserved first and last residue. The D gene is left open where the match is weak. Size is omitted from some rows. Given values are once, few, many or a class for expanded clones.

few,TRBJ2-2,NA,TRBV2,CASSEQRGTGELFF,TGTGCCAGCAGTGAGCAGAGGGGCACCGGGGAGCTGTTTTTT
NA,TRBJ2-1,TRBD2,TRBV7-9,CASSRTGGPYNEQFF,TGTGCCAGCAGCCGTACGGGGGGGCCTTACAATGAGCAGTTCTTC
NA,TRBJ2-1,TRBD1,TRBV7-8,CASSSDRPSYNEQFF,TGTGCCAGCAGCTCGGACAGGCCTTCCTACAATGAGCAGTTCTTC
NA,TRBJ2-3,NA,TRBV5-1,CASSLRGDPTDTQYF,TGCGCCAGCAGCTTGCGAGGGGATCCCACAGATACGCAGTATTTT
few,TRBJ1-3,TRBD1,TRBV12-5,CASGETGVSSGNTIYF,TGTGCTAGTGGAGAGACAGGGGTCAGCTCTGGAAACACCATATATTTT
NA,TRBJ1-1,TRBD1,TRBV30,CAWRAWDRTNTEAFF,TGTGCCTGGAGGGCCTGGGACAGGACTAACACTGAAGCTTTCTTT
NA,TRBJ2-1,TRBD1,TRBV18,CASSPRNQQGEEQFF,TGTGCCAGCTCACCCCGTAACCAACAGGGGGAAGAGCAGTTCTTC
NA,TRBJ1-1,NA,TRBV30,CAWRSWVNTEAFF,TGTGCCTGGCGTTCGTGGGTGAACACTGAAGCTTTCTTT
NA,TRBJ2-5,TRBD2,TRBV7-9,CASSLALRGTSLETQYF,TGTGCCAGCAGCTTAGCGTTGCGTGGGACTAGCCTAGAGACCCAGTACTTC
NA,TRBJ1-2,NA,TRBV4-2,CASSQFQGRDGYTF,TGTGCCAGCAGCCAGTTTCAGGGGCGAGATGGCTACACCTTC
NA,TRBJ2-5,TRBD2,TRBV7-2,CASSLVFRLAGSAETQYF,TGTGCCAGCAGCTTAGTCTTTCGACTAGCGGGATCCGCAGAGACCCAGTACTTC
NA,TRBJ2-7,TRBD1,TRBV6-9,CARRTGGAPYEQYF,TGTGCCAGAAGGACAGGGGGCGCCCCCTACGAGCAGTACTTC
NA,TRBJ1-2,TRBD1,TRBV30,CAWSFQGAGGYTF,TGTGCCTGGTCCTTCCAGGGGGCAGGAGGCTACACCTTC
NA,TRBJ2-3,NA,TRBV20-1,CSAGVVDTQYF,TGCAGTGCCGGGGTAGTAGATACGCAGTATTTT
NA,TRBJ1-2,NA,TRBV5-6,CASSLKGPLYGYTF,TGTGCCAGCAGCTTAAAAGGGCCCCTCTATGGCTACACCTTC
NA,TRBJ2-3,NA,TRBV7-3,CASSLMGGAGSTDTQYF,TGTGCCAGCAGCTTAATGGGTGGGGCAGGTAGCACAGATACGCAGTATTTT
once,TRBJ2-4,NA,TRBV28,CASTLLGGAGNIQYF,TGTGCCAGCACCCTGTTGGGGGGCGCGGGAAACATTCAGTACTTC
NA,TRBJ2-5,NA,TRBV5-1,CASNYGGPREETQYF,TGCGCCAGCAACTACGGCGGACCCCGCGAGGAGACCCAGTACTTC
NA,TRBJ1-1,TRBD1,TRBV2,CARTGMIGNTEAFF,TGTGCCAGGACAGGGATGATCGGGAACACTGAAGCTTTCTTT
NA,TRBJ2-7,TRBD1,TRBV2,CASSGEPGQGALRQYF,TGTGCCAGCAGTGGGGAACCGGGACAGGGGGCCCTACGGCAGTACTTC
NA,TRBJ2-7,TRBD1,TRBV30,CAWSVRGLQSYEQYF,TGTGCCTGGAGTGTAAGGGGGCTTCAATCCTACGAGCAGTACTTC
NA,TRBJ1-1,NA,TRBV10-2,CASSRDTYTEAFF,TGCGCCAGCAGTCGGGACACTTACACTGAAGCTTTCTTT
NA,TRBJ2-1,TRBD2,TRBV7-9,CAGGWEREAGEQFF,TGTGCCGGGGGTTGGGAGCGGGAAGCTGGTGAGCAGTTCTTC
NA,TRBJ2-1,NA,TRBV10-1,CASAGTRDNEQFF,TGCGCCAGCGCCGGGACTCGCGACAATGAGCAGTTCTTC
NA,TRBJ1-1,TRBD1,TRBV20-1,CSASDRGAAFF,TGCAGTGCTAGTGACAGGGGGGCAGCTTTCTTT
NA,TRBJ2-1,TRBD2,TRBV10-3,CATGAGEYNEQFF,TGTGCCACTGGAGCGGGGGAATACAATGAGCAGTTCTTC
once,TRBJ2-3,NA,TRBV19,CASSYRATDTQYF,TGTGCCAGTAGTTACAGGGCCACAGATACGCAGTATTTT
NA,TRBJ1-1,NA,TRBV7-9,CASSPGIPGNTEAFF,TGTGCCAGCAGCCCGGGTATCCCAGGGAACACTGAAGCTTTCTTT
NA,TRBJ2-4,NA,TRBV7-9,CASSLGRSGLAKNIQYF,TGTGCCAGCAGCTTAGGAAGGTCGGGATTAGCCAAAAACATTCAGTACTTC
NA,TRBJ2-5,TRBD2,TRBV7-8,CASSLSAGGQETQYF,TGTGCCAGCAGCTTATCGGCGGGGGGGCAAGAGACCCAGTACTTC
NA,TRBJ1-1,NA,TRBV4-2,CASSLDTANTEAFF,TGTGCCAGCAGCCTAGACACAGCGAACACTGAAGCTTTCTTT
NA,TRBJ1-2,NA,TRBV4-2,CASSQGGQNYGYTF,TGTGCCAGCAGCCAAGGTGGCCAGAACTATGGCTACACCTTC
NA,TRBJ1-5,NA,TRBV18,CASSPREGGGGNQPQHF,TGTGCCAGCTCACCTAGAGAAGGGGGTGGGGGCAATCAGCCCCAGCATTTT
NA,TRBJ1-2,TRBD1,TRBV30,CAWSLLGQEYGYTF,TGTGCCTGGAGTCTACTCGGACAGGAGTATGGCTACACCTTC
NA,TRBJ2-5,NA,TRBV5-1,CATTTGRTAQETQYF,TGCGCCACTACCACCGGCCGGACGGCCCAAGAGACCCAGTACTTC
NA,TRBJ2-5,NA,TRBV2,CATELEETQYF,TGTGCCACCGAACTAGAAGAGACCCAGTACTTC
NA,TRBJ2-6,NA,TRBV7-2,CASSLGLGPGANVLTF,TGTGCCAGCAGCTTAGGTCTGGGACCTGGGGCCAACGTCCTGACTTTC
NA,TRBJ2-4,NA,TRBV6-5,CASSYSISVNIQYF,TGTGCCAGCAGTTACTCGATATCGGTGAACATTCAGTACTTC
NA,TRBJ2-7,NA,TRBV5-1,CASKNPGGTIYEQYF,TGCGCCAGCAAAAACCCAGGGGGGACGATCTACGAGCAGTACTTC
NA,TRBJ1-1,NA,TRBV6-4,CASSDPSTEGQNYTEAFF,TGTGCCAGCAGTGACCCCTCCACGGAAGGGCAGAATTACACTGAAGCTTTCTTT
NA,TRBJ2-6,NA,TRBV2,CASRDSSGANVLTF,TGTGCCAGCAGGGACAGCTCTGGGGCCAACGTCCTGACTTTC
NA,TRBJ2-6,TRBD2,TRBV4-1,CASSQAQTSGGVGGANVLTF,TGCGCCAGCAGCCAAGCCCAGACTAGCGGGGGGGTAGGTGGGGCCAACGTCCTGACTTTC
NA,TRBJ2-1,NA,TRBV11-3,CASSLGRNNEQFF,TGTGCCAGCAGCTTAGGACGTAACAATGAGCAGTTCTTC
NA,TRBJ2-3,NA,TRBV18,CASSKSGTSTDTQYF,TGTGCCAGCTCGAAATCCGGGACCAGCACAGATACGCAGTATTTT
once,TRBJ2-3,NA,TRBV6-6,CASSYGQAFTDTQYF,TGTGCCAGCAGTTACGGCCAGGCATTCACAGATACGCAGTATTTT
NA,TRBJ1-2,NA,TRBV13,CASSTKWGLAVYGYTF,TGTGCCAGCAGCACCAAGTGGGGACTGGCAGTCTATGGCTACACCTTC
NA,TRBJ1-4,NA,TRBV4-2,CASSQVTGLNEKLFF,TGTGCCAGCAGCCAAGTCACAGGATTAAATGAAAAACTGTTTTTT
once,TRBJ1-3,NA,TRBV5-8,CASSPRNTIYF,TGTGCCAGCAGCCCGAGAAACACCATATATTTT
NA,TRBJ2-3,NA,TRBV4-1,CASSQSQVFRYTQYF,TGCGCCAGCAGCCAATCACAGGTTTTTAGGTATACGCAGTATTTT
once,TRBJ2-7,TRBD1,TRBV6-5,CASSRTGLNYEQYF,TGTGCCAGCAGCAGGACAGGATTAAACTACGAGCAGTACTTC
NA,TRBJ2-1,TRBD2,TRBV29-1,CSVEGTSQSYNEQFF,TGCAGCGTGGAAGGGACTAGTCAGTCATACAATGAGCAGTTCTTC
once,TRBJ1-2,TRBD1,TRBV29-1,CSASDRVDYGYTF,TGCAGCGCGTCCGACAGGGTTGACTATGGCTACACCTTC